This T cell receptor beta chain was obtained from a study of cytomegalovirus exposure and HLA in healthy donors. The CDR3 is made up of 14 amino acids. V trimming: 1 base; J trimming: 8 bases; junction bases outside the gene matches: 4. Looked up from germline, CDR1 is SNHLY and CDR2 is FYNNEI. A remark on this clone: Its antigen is not known.

Study-level points and caveats: Rates of TCR association differed by HLA locus in a later analysis, with DRB1 highest and HLA-C lowest.

PCR used 60 Vbeta primers and 13 Jbeta primers. Only in-frame clones appear in the TCRdb table, and some are missing; sequencing was by immunoSEQ multiplex PCR. The data show roughly 170,000 clones, roughly 75% seen once. This chain links TRBV2 with TRBJ2-2, with 7 bases lining up with TRBD1. This receptor was taken from a female donor in good health and CMV-seronegative. Source material: PBMCs. The chain's CDR3 is CASSEDRGPGELFF. CDR3 coding DNA: TGTGCCAGCAGTGAAGACAGGGGACCAGGGGAGCTGTTTTTT.